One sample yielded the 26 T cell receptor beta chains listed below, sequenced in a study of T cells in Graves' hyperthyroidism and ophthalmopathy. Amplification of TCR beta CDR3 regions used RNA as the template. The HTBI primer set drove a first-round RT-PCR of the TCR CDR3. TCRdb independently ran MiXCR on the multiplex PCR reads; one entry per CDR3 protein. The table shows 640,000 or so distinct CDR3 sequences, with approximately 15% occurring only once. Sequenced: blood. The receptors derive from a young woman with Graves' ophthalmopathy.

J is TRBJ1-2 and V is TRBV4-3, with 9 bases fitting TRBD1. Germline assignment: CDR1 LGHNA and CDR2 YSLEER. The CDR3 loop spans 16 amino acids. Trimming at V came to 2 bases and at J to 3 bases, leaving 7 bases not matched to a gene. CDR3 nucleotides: TGCGCCAGCAGCCAACACCGAGGGACAGGGTACTATGGCTACACCTTC. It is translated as CASSQHRGTGYYGYTF.

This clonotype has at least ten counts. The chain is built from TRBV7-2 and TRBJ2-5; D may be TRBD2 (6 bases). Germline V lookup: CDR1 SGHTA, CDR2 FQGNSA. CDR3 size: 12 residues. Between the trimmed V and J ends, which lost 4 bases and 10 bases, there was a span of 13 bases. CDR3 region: CASSYIAASQYF. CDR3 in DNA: TGTGCCAGCAGCTACATAGCGGCAAGCCAGTACTTC.

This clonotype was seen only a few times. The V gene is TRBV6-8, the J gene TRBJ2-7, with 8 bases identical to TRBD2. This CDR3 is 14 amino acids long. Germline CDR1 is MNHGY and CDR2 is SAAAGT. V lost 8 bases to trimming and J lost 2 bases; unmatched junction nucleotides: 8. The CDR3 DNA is TGTGCCAGCGTTTCAGCGGGAGCCGCCTACGAGCAGTACTTC. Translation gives CASVSAGAAYEQYF.

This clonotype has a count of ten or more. CDR3: CASSLTGVGELFF. CDR3 DNA: TGTGCCAGCAGTCTGACAGGGGTCGGGGAGCTGTTTTTT. V usage is TRBV28 and J usage is TRBJ2-2; TRBD1 matches 8 bases. From germline, CDR1 is MDHEN and CDR2 SYDVKM. There are 13 residues in the CDR3. Unmatched junction bases numbered 3, after V lost 5 bases and J lost 7 bases.

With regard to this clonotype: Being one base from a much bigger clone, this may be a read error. The CDR3 is CAGSHTGSMNTEAFF. The CDR3 DNA reads TGTGCCGGCAGCCACACGGGATCCATGAACACTGAAGCTTTCTTT. The chain uses TRBV3-1 and TRBJ1-1; the D is unclear. Germline V lookup: CDR1 LGHDT, CDR2 YNNKEL (reference sequence). This CDR3 has 15 residues. Together with reference TRBV3-1 and TRBJ1-1, the CDR3 gives the full variable domain: DTAVSQTPKYLVTQMGNDKSIKCEQNLGHDTMYWYKQDSKKFLKIMFSYNNKELIINETVPNRFSPKSPDKAHLNLHINSLELGDSAVYFCAGSHTGSMNTEAFFGQGTRLTVV.

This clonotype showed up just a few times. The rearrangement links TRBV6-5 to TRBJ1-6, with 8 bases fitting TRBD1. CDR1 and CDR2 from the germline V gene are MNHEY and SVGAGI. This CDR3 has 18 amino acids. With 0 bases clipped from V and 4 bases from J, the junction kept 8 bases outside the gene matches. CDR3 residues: CASSYSRRRTGYNSPLHF. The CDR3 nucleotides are TGTGCCAGCAGTTACTCCCGCCGGAGGACAGGGTATAATTCACCCCTCCACTTT.

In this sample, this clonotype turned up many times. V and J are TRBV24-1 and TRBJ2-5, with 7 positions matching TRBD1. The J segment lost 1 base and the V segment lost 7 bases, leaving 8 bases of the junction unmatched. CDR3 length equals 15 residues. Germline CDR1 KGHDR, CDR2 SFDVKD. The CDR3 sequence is CATRQGQASQETQYF. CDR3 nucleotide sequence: TGTGCCACCAGACAAGGACAGGCCAGCCAAGAGACCCAGTACTTC.

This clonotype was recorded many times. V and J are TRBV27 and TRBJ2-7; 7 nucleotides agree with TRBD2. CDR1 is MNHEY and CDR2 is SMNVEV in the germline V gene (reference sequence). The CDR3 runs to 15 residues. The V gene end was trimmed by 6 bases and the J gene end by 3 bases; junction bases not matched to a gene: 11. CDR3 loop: CASSRAGAEHYEQYF. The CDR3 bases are TGTGCCAGCAGCCGCGCGGGAGCGGAGCACTACGAGCAGTACTTC.

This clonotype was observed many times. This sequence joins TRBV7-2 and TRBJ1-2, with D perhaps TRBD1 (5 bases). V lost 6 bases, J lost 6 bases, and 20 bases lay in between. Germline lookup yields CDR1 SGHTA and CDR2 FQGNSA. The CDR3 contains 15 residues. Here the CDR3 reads CASRPGFGGLDGYTF. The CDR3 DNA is TGTGCCAGCAGACCCGGGTTTGGGGGACTGGATGGCTACACCTTC.

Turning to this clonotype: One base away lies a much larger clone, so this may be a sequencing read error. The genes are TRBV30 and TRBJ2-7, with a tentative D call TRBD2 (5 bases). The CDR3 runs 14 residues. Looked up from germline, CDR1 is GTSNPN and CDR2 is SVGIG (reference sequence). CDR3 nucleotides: TGTGCCTGGAGTCGCTCCTATGGGAGCTACAAGCAGTACTTC. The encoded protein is CAWSRSYGSYKQYF.

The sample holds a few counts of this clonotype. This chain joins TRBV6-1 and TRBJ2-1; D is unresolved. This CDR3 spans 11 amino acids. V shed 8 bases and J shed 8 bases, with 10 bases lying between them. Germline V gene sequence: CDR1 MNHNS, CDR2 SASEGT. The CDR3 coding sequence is TGTGCCAGCTGGAGAGGCGATGAGCAGTTCTTC. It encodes CASWRGDEQFF.

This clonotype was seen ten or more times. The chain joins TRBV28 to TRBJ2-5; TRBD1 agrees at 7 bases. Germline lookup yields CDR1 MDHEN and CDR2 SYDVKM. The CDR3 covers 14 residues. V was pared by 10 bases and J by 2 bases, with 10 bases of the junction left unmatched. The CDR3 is CATLSRDRQETQYF. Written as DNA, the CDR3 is TGTGCCACTCTATCCCGGGACAGACAAGAGACCCAGTACTTC.

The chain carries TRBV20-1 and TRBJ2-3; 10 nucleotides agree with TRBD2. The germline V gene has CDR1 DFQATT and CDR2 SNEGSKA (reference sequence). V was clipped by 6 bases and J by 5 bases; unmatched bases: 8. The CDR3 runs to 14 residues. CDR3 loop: CSARPPSGRDTQYF. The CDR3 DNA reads TGCAGTGCCCGACCTCCTAGCGGGAGAGATACGCAGTATTTT.

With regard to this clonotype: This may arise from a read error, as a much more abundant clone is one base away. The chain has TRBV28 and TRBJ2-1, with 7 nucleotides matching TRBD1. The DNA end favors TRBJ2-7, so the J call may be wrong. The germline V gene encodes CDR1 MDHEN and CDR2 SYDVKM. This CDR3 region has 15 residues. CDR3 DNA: TGTGCCAGCAGTTCCCGGGACAGATCCTACAATGAGCAGTACTTC. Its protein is CASSSRDRSYNEQYF.

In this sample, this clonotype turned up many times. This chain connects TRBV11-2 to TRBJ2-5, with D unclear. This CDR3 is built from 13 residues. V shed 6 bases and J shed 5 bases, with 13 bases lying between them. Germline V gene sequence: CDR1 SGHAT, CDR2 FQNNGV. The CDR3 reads CASRTGWSETQYF. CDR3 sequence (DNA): TGTGCCAGCAGGACCGGGTGGTCGGAGACCCAGTACTTC.

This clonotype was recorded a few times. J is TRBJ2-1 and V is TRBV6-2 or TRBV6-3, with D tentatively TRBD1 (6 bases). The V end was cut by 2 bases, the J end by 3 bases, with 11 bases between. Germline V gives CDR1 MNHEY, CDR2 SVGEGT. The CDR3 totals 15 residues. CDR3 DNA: TGTGCCAGCAGTTACCAGGGGAATTACTACAATGAGCAGTTCTTC. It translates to CASSYQGNYYNEQFF.

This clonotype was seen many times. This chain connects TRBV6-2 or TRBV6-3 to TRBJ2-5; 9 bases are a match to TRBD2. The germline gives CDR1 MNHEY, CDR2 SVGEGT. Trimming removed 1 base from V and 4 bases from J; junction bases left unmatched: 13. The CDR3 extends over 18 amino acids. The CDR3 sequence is CASSYYPQGGAGGETQYF. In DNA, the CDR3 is TGTGCCAGCAGTTACTACCCTCAAGGTGGAGCGGGAGGAGAGACCCAGTACTTC.

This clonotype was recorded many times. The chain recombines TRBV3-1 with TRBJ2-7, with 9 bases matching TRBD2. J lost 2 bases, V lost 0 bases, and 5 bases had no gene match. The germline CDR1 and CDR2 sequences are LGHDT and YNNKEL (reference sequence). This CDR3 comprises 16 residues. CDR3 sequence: CASSQELAGLTYEQYF. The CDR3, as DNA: TGTGCCAGCAGCCAAGAACTAGCGGGCCTTACCTACGAGCAGTACTTC.

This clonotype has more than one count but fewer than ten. The CDR3 DNA sequence: TGTGCCAGCAGTTTACAGACAGGGGGCGGTAATGAAAAACTGTTTTTT. Translated: CASSLQTGGGNEKLFF. The rearrangement uses TRBV27 and TRBJ1-4; 10 bases agree with TRBD1. Trimming at V came to 2 bases and at J to 4 bases, leaving 4 bases not matched to a gene. CDR1 MNHEY and CDR2 SMNVEV come from the germline V gene (reference sequence). The CDR3 spans 16 residues.

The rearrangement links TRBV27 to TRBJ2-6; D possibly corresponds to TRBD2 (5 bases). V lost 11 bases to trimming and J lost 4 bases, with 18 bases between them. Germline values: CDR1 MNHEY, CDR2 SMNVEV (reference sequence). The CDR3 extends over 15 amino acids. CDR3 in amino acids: CAPREGARGANVLTF. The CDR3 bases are TGTGCCCCCCGAGAGGGCGCGAGGGGGGCCAACGTCCTGACTTTC. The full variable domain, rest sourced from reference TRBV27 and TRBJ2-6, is EAQVTQNPRYLITVTGKKLTVTCSQNMNHEYMSWYRQDPGLGLRQIYYSMNVEVTDKGDVPEGYKVSRKEKRNFPLILESPSPNQTSLYFCAPREGARGANVLTFGAGSRLTVL.

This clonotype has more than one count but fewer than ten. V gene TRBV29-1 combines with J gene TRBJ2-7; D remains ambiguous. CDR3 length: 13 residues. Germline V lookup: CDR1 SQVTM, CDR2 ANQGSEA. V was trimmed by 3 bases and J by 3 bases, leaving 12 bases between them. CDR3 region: CSVDPSGNYEQYF. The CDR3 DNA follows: TGCAGCGTTGATCCCTCAGGCAACTACGAGCAGTACTTC.

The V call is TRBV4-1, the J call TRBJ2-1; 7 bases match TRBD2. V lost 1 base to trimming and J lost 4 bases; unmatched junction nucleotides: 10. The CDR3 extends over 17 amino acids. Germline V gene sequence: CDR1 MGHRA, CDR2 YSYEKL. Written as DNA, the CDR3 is TGCGCCAGCAGCCAAGGTGAGGGGAGGGCCTGGTACAATGAGCAGTTCTTC. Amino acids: CASSQGEGRAWYNEQFF.

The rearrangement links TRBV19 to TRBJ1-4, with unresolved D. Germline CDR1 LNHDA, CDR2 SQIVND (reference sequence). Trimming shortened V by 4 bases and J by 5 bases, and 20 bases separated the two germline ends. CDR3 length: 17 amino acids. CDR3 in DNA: TGTGCCAGTAGTACCACCCATGGGCGGACGGGAAATGAAAAACTGTTTTTT. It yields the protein CASSTTHGRTGNEKLFF.

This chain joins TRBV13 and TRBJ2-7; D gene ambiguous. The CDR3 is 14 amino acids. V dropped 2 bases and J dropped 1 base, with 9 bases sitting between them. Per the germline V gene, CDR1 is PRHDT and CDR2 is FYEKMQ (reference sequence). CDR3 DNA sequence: TGTGCCAGCAGCTTAATGCAGGTGTCCTACGAGCAGTACTTC. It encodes CASSLMQVSYEQYF.

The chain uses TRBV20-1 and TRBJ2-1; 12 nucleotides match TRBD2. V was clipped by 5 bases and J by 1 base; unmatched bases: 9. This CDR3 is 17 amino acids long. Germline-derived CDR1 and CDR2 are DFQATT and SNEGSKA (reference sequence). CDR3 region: CSALPTSGRSSYNEQFF. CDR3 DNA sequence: TGCAGTGCTCTTCCGACTAGCGGGAGATCTTCCTACAATGAGCAGTTCTTC.

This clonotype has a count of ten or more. CDR3 in DNA: TGTGCCAGCAGCTTTGGTAATGCGGGAAAACTGTTTTTT. Amino acid sequence: CASSFGNAGKLFF. The genes are TRBV7-2 and TRBJ1-4; no clear D. The germline V gene encodes CDR1 SGHTA and CDR2 FQGNSA. The CDR3 contains 13 residues. The germline V and J ends were trimmed by 3 bases and 10 bases, with 12 bases remaining between them.